These 10 T cell receptor beta chains share one sample of origin, sequenced in a study of cytomegalovirus exposure and HLA in healthy donors. Amplification used 60 Vbeta primers and 13 Jbeta primers. Data came from immunoSEQ multiplex PCR; TCRdb stores just in-frame clones and leaves some out. The data show 90,000 to 120,000 clones, around 67% seen once. Sequenced input: PBMCs. The source of these receptors is a woman aged 40 to 50 in good health and CMV-seropositive.

J is TRBJ2-2 and V is TRBV14; D is undetermined. Per the germline V gene, CDR1 is SGHDN and CDR2 is FVKESK. The CDR3 contains 12 residues. The ends were cut back, 3 bases at V and 5 bases at J, with 4 bases in the middle. Here the CDR3 reads CASSHYTGELFF. Here the CDR3 DNA reads TGTGCCAGCAGCCACTATACCGGGGAGCTGTTTTTT.

The chain has TRBV6-6 and TRBJ1-5; TRBD1 matches at 7 bases. The CDR3 spans 14 residues. V shed 6 bases and J 1 base; nucleotides not matched to a gene: 3. CDR1 MNHNY and CDR2 SVGAGI come from the germline V gene (reference sequence). The CDR3: CASSATGSNQPQHF. The CDR3 coding sequence is TGTGCCAGCAGCGCGACAGGGAGCAATCAGCCCCAGCATTTT.

The genes are TRBV19 and TRBJ2-6; 8 bases line up with TRBD1. CDR3 length equals 16 residues. In germline, CDR1 is LNHDA, CDR2 SQIVND (reference sequence). V lost 7 bases and J lost 0; bases outside the gene matches: 5. CDR3 loop: CASMRDRHSGANVLTF. The CDR3, as DNA: TGTGCCAGTATGCGGGACAGGCACTCTGGGGCCAACGTCCTGACTTTC.

The chain employs TRBV19 and TRBJ1-2, with TRBD1 matching 8 bases. J was trimmed by 5 bases and V by 7 bases; bases with no gene match: 6. This CDR3 spans 13 amino acids. Germline CDR1 and CDR2: LNHDA and SQIVND (reference sequence). The CDR3 DNA sequence: TGTGCCAGTACGAGGCAGGGGGCTTATGGCTACACCTTC. Translating gives CASTRQGAYGYTF.

The V and J genes are TRBV5-8 and TRBJ1-6, with unresolved D. Between the trimmed V and J ends, which lost 1 base and 6 bases, there was a span of 17 bases. The CDR3 runs to 17 residues. Germline values: CDR1 SGHTS, CDR2 YDEGEE. The CDR3 nucleotides are TGTGCCAGCAGCTTGAGCGAACCACCTAGGTCTAATTCACCCCTCCACTTT. Protein: CASSLSEPPRSNSPLHF.

CDR3 sequence (DNA): TGTGCCAGCAGCTTAAAGCTCCTCTCTGGGGCCAACGTCCTGACTTTC. It translates to CASSLKLLSGANVLTF. The genes are TRBV5-4 and TRBJ2-6; D uncertain. Trimming removed 2 bases at V and 0 bases at J, with 9 bases between. Germline V gene data show CDR1 as SGHNT and CDR2 as YYREEE (reference sequence). This CDR3 region has 16 residues.

The chain combines TRBV10-3 with TRBJ2-5; 12 nucleotides agree with TRBD2. CDR3 length: 15 residues. The germline gives CDR1 ENHRY, CDR2 SYGVKD. V dropped 6 bases and J dropped 6; count of bases not matched to a gene: 8. The CDR3 is CAIRPSGGAMKTQYF. DNA for the CDR3: TGTGCCATCAGGCCTAGCGGGGGGGCCATGAAGACCCAGTACTTC.

CDR3 region: CASSPRQNTGELFF. The DNA of the CDR3 is TGTGCCAGCAGCCCTCGACAGAACACCGGGGAGCTGTTTTTT. This chain uses TRBV5-4 with TRBJ2-2; D unclear. The CDR3 covers 14 residues. Germline loops: CDR1 SGHNT, CDR2 YYREEE (reference sequence). Between the trimmed V and J ends, which lost 4 bases and 1 base, there was a span of 8 bases.

This chain connects TRBV6-5 to TRBJ2-7; 13 nucleotides align to TRBD2. The CDR3 runs 16 residues. The trim removed 4 bases at V and 3 bases at J, leaving 6 bases unmatched. Germline loops: CDR1 MNHEY, CDR2 SVGAGI. The CDR3 protein is CASSSPRTSGGYEQYF. For the CDR3, the DNA is TGTGCCAGCAGTTCCCCACGGACTAGCGGGGGCTACGAGCAGTACTTC.

The V and J genes are TRBV15 and TRBJ1-5; TRBD1 agrees at 10 bases. The V and J ends lost 3 bases and 5 bases, in that order; junction bases with no gene match: 10. CDR3 length: 17 amino acids. CDR1 is LNHNV, CDR2 YYDKDF, per germline (reference sequence). The CDR3 here is CATSRGRTGGMDQPQHF. The CDR3 nucleotides read TGTGCCACCAGCAGGGGACGGACAGGGGGAATGGATCAGCCCCAGCATTTT.